Given below is one T cell receptor (beta chain) in context. Its antigen is unidentified. V was trimmed by 2 bases and J by 3 bases, leaving 14 bases between them. The CDR3 has 15 amino acids. Germline CDR1 GTSNPN, CDR2 SVGIG (reference sequence). The data were produced by immunoSEQ multiplex PCR, yet TCRdb's version contains in-frame clones alone and is incomplete. The top ten hold around 2.4% of the sample, which has more than 100,000 clones, approximately 91% seen once. The sample belongs to a study of T cell responses to AZD1222 COVID-19 vaccine. Study-wide background: Investigators merged groups given second doses at roughly 4 or roughly 12 weeks. The study's findings and limits: Females outnumbered males among donors, who were mostly white British; clonal diversity was possibly underestimated. At study baseline, merely five or six AZD1222 recipients were seropositive. Spike-specific TCR repertoires showed rising breadth and depth after two AZD1222 doses.

This chain joins TRBV30 and TRBJ2-4, with D tentatively TRBD1 (6 bases). The TCR was taken from an adult in good health. The sample consisted of peripheral blood, taken on day 0 of AZD1222 vaccination. This CDR3 is CAWSLWGQGKNIQYF. Written as DNA, the CDR3 is TGTGCCTGGAGTCTTTGGGGGCAGGGCAAAAACATTCAGTACTTC.